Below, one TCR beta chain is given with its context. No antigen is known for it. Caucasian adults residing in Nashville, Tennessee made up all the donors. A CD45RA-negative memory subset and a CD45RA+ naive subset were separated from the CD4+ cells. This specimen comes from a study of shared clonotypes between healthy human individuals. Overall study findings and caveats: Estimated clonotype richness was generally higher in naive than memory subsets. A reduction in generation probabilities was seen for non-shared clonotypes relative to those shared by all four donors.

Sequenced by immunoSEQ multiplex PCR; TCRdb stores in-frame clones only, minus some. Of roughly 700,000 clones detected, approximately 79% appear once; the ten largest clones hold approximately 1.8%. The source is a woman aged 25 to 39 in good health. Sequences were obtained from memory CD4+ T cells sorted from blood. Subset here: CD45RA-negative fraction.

The DNA for the CDR3 is TGTGCCAGCAGTTTAGACCCCCCGATTAGCCGGGGCATTCAGTACTTC. Protein product: CASSLDPPISRGIQYF. This chain connects TRBV28 to TRBJ2-4; weak D call: TRBD2 (5 bases). V gave up 2 bases and J gave up 9 bases, with 20 bases separating them. Germline V CDR1 and CDR2: MDHEN, SYDVKM. The CDR3 has 16 amino acids.